These T cell receptor beta chains were read from a single sample in a study of blood T cell repertoires in COVID-19. Here immunoSEQ multiplex PCR was the method, and the copy in TCRdb shows in-frame clones only, minus some. The profile shows fewer than 200,000 clones, approximately 84% of them singletons. Sequencing input: peripheral blood. The receptor source for this set is a woman older than 75 with COVID-19, enrolled during active disease. The CDR3 runs from the conserved cysteine through the conserved F or W. The D gene is left open where the match is weak. Not every row has a clone size; where given, it reads once, few, many or a size class.

J gene | D gene | V gene | clone size | CDR3 protein | CDR3 DNA
TRBJ2-7 | TRBD2 | TRBV18 | . | CASSPSSGSTYEQYF | TGTGCCAGCTCACCTTCTAGCGGGTCTACCTACGAGCAGTACTTC
TRBJ2-3 | . | TRBV12-5 | . | CASGFGAGNTDTQYF | TGTGCTAGTGGTTTTGGGGCGGGGAACACAGATACGCAGTATTTT
TRBJ1-1 | TRBD1 | TRBV27 | . | CASSLEGANTEAFF | TGTGCCAGCAGTTTGGAGGGGGCCAACACTGAAGCTTTCTTT
TRBJ2-3 | . | TRBV5-1 | . | CASSLERGRGDTQYF | TGCGCCAGCAGCTTGGAGCGCGGCAGGGGAGATACGCAGTATTTT
TRBJ2-3 | . | TRBV5-1 | once | CASSVARVVTDTQYF | TGCGCCAGCAGCGTGGCGAGGGTCGTTACAGATACGCAGTATTTT
TRBJ2-1 | . | TRBV5-1 | . | CASSVGVADHNEQFF | TGCGCCAGCAGCGTAGGGGTAGCGGACCACAATGAGCAGTTCTTC
TRBJ2-5 | TRBD1 | TRBV10-3 | . | CAISEPDRGSYQETQYF | TGTGCCATCAGTGAGCCGGACAGGGGGTCGTACCAAGAGACCCAGTACTTC
TRBJ1-3 | TRBD1 | TRBV2 | . | CASRGQGAGNTIYF | TGTGCCAGCCGGGGACAGGGGGCTGGAAACACCATATATTTT
TRBJ1-2 | TRBD1 | TRBV30 | . | CAWSTDRENGYTF | TGTGCCTGGAGTACCGACAGGGAGAATGGCTACACCTTC
TRBJ2-2 | . | TRBV5-4 | . | CASSSGDGELFF | TGTGCCAGCAGCTCAGGGGACGGGGAGCTGTTTTTT
TRBJ1-1 | TRBD1 | TRBV2 | . | CASGQGALVTEAFF | TGTGCCAGTGGACAGGGGGCCCTAGTCACTGAAGCTTTCTTT
TRBJ2-3 | TRBD1 | TRBV28 | few | CARSFGQVPSTDTQYF | TGTGCCAGAAGCTTCGGACAGGTTCCTAGCACAGATACGCAGTATTTT
TRBJ2-7 | . | TRBV7-3 | . | CASSLTRQGGEQYF | TGTGCCAGCAGCTTAACCCGCCAGGGGGGTGAGCAGTACTTC
TRBJ2-7 | TRBD1 | TRBV9 | . | CASSVDRGREEQYF | TGTGCCAGCAGCGTGGACAGGGGGCGGGAGGAGCAGTACTTC
TRBJ1-1 | TRBD1 | TRBV5-1 | . | CASSFSTGLGTEAFF | TGCGCCAGCAGCTTCTCGACAGGGCTAGGGACTGAAGCTTTCTTT
TRBJ2-7 | TRBD1 | TRBV5-4 | . | CASSTRQGPSYEQYF | TGTGCCAGCAGCACCCGACAGGGACCTTCCTACGAGCAGTACTTC
TRBJ2-5 | TRBD2 | TRBV4-2 | . | CASSSLGLAGVETQYF | TGTGCCAGCAGCTCCTTGGGACTAGCGGGGGTAGAGACCCAGTACTTC
TRBJ1-2 | . | TRBV7-8 | . | CASSFPTVGAYGYTF | TGTGCCAGCAGCTTTCCTACAGTGGGGGCCTATGGCTACACCTTC
TRBJ1-4 | TRBD1 | TRBV5-5 | . | CASSLIGTGRATNEKLFF | TGTGCCAGCAGCTTGATCGGGACAGGGAGAGCAACTAATGAAAAACTGTTTTTT
TRBJ2-3 | TRBD1 | TRBV11-3 | . | CASSLDRSGTAGTDTQYF | TGTGCCAGCAGCTTAGACCGGTCAGGGACAGCCGGCACAGATACGCAGTATTTT
TRBJ1-6 | . | TRBV7-2 | . | CASSPLSGHNSPLHF | TGTGCCAGCAGCCCCCTGTCAGGGCATAATTCACCCCTCCACTTT
TRBJ2-5 | TRBD1 | TRBV7-9 | . | CASRPHVTGVQETQYF | TGTGCCAGCAGACCCCACGTGACAGGGGTTCAAGAGACCCAGTACTTC